The rows below give T cell receptor beta chains drawn from one sample of a study of T cell responses to AZD1222 COVID-19 vaccine. The table came from immunoSEQ multiplex PCR; TCRdb's copy has only in-frame clones and leaves some out. The sample gives 95,000 to 100,000 clones, 75% to 95% of which show up once; about 1.5% is in the top ten. Sequenced material: peripheral blood, taken on day 0 of AZD1222 vaccination. The receptors here all came from an adult in good health. Each CDR3 is given with its conserved first and last residue. D genes are given only for firm matches. Clone size is given for some rows only: seen once, a few or many times, or a class if the clone is expanded.

clone_size	v_call	d_call	j_call	cdr3_aa	cdr3_nt
NA	TRBV27	TRBD1	TRBJ1-1	CASSPLRQGSSAFF	TGTGCCAGCAGTCCCCTCCGACAGGGCTCGTCGGCTTTCTTT
NA	TRBV28	NA	TRBJ1-1	CASSLWRRNMNTEAFF	TGTGCCAGCAGTTTATGGCGGCGGAACATGAACACTGAAGCTTTCTTT
NA	TRBV4-1	TRBD2	TRBJ2-1	CASSQDTLAGGPRVNEQFF	TGCGCCAGCAGCCAAGATACGCTAGCGGGGGGGCCGCGAGTCAATGAGCAGTTCTTC
NA	TRBV4-1	NA	TRBJ2-5	CASSQDTALLQETQYF	TGCGCCAGCAGCCAAGATACGGCCCTCCTGCAGGAGACCCAGTACTTC
once	TRBV14	TRBD1	TRBJ1-1	CASSPSRTGLTEAFF	TGTGCCAGCAGCCCCTCGCGGACAGGGTTAACTGAAGCTTTCTTT
NA	TRBV19	TRBD1	TRBJ1-4	CASSTQGEANEKLFF	TGTGCCAGTAGTACACAGGGGGAGGCCAATGAAAAACTGTTTTTT
NA	TRBV27	TRBD1	TRBJ1-2	CASSKGQGLYYGYTF	TGTGCCAGCAGTAAGGGACAGGGATTGTACTATGGCTACACCTTC
NA	TRBV10-2	TRBD2	TRBJ2-5	CASSRTSGDQETQYF	TGCGCCAGCAGCCGGACTAGCGGGGACCAAGAGACCCAGTACTTC
NA	TRBV27	NA	TRBJ2-1	CASSPDGNEQFF	TGTGCCAGCAGTCCGGACGGGAATGAGCAGTTCTTC
NA	TRBV7-2	TRBD1	TRBJ2-7	CASSHSWDRGYEQYF	TGTGCCAGCAGCCATAGCTGGGACAGGGGCTACGAGCAGTACTTC
NA	TRBV5-6	NA	TRBJ2-7	CASSREGGYEQYF	TGTGCCAGCAGCCGCGAGGGGGGATACGAGCAGTACTTC
NA	TRBV27	NA	TRBJ1-6	CASSFPGYSPLHF	TGTGCCAGCAGTTTTCCGGGGTATTCACCCCTCCACTTT
NA	TRBV6-1	TRBD1	TRBJ1-5	CASSDQGEGNQPQHF	TGTGCCAGCAGTGATCAGGGGGAGGGCAATCAGCCCCAGCATTTT
NA	TRBV7-8	NA	TRBJ1-2	CASSLASPDSGSGGYTF	TGTGCCAGCAGCTTAGCGTCCCCGGACAGTGGTAGCGGTGGCTACACCTTC
NA	TRBV20-1	NA	TRBJ1-1	CSVVGNTEAFF	TGCAGTGTGGTAGGGAACACTGAAGCTTTCTTT
NA	TRBV9	NA	TRBJ1-1	CASSSGVRGNTEAFF	TGTGCCAGCAGCTCGGGGGTTCGCGGAAACACTGAAGCTTTCTTT
NA	TRBV2	TRBD2	TRBJ2-5	CASSRTSGEWETQYF	TGTGCCAGCAGTAGGACTAGCGGGGAATGGGAGACCCAGTACTTC
NA	TRBV6-1	NA	TRBJ2-7	CASSDRRGIHEQYF	TGTGCCAGCAGTGATCGCAGGGGAATCCACGAGCAGTACTTC
NA	TRBV6-5	TRBD1	TRBJ1-2	CASRATGDGYGYTF	TGTGCCAGCAGGGCGACAGGGGACGGCTATGGCTACACCTTC
NA	TRBV11-2	TRBD1	TRBJ1-4	CASSSFPGQGNEKLFF	TGTGCCAGCAGCTCTTTCCCGGGACAGGGAAACGAAAAACTGTTTTTT
NA	TRBV5-1	TRBD1	TRBJ1-6	CASSFLDRGAYNSPLHF	TGCGCCAGCAGCTTCCTGGACAGGGGGGCCTATAATTCACCCCTCCACTTT
NA	TRBV28	NA	TRBJ1-2	CASGSEGNYGYTF	TGTGCCAGCGGCTCTGAGGGTAACTATGGCTACACCTTC
NA	TRBV6-5	NA	TRBJ1-3	CASSYSRGASGNTIYF	TGTGCCAGCAGTTACTCGCGGGGGGCCTCTGGAAACACCATATATTTT
NA	TRBV13	NA	TRBJ1-3	CASSFPGSSSGNTIYF	TGTGCCAGCAGCTTTCCGGGCTCCTCCTCTGGAAACACCATATATTTT
NA	TRBV5-4	NA	TRBJ1-2	CASSLAPLGSGYTF	TGTGCCAGCAGCTTGGCTCCGCTGGGGTCTGGCTACACCTTC
NA	TRBV25-1	TRBD1	TRBJ1-2	CASSERGDRGNYGYTF	TGTGCCAGCAGTGAAAGAGGCGACAGGGGAAACTATGGCTACACCTTC
once	TRBV6-5	TRBD1	TRBJ1-5	CASRKGQGGYQPQHF	TGTGCCAGCAGAAAAGGACAGGGGGGGTATCAGCCCCAGCATTTT
NA	TRBV5-8	NA	TRBJ1-1	CASSFHWQNTEAFF	TGTGCCAGCAGCTTTCACTGGCAGAACACTGAAGCTTTCTTT
NA	TRBV28	NA	TRBJ1-2	CASWTDIGYTF	TGTGCCAGTTGGACAGACATCGGCTACACCTTC
NA	TRBV28	NA	TRBJ1-2	CASSLVRLYGYTF	TGTGCCAGCAGTTTGGTAAGGCTCTATGGCTACACCTTC
NA	TRBV11-2	TRBD1	TRBJ1-6	CASSERQGYHSPLHF	TGTGCCAGCAGCGAAAGACAGGGTTACCATTCACCCCTCCACTTT
NA	TRBV28	NA	TRBJ2-7	CASRTAQVTNEQYF	TGTGCCAGCAGGACGGCCCAGGTGACGAACGAGCAGTACTTC